The T cell receptor (beta chain) under discussion was sequenced for a study of control samples from healthy donors and cancer patients. Germline V CDR1 and CDR2: LGHNA, YSLEER. V dropped 0 bases and J dropped 8 bases, with 11 bases sitting between them. The CDR3 sequence is 14 residues long. The repertoire was sequenced with immunoSEQ multiplex PCR; TCRdb's copy has only in-frame clones and lacks some. This table holds approximately 110,000 clones, approximately 89% found once. This TCR was recovered from a woman between 18 and 29 years old in good health. J is TRBJ2-1 and V is TRBV4-3, with D unresolved. The sample consisted of blood. The CDR3 is CASSQDPSSDEQFF. CDR3 sequence (DNA): TGCGCCAGCAGCCAAGATCCCAGCAGCGATGAGCAGTTCTTC.